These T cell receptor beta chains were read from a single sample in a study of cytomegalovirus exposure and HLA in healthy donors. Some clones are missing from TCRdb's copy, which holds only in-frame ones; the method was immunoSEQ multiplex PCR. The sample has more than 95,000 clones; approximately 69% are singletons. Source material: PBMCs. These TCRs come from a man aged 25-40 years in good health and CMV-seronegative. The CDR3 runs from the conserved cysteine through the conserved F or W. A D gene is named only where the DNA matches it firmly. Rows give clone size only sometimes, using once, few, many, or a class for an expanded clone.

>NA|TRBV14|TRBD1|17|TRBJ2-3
CASSPRWTGLSTDTQYF
TGTGCCAGCAGCCCCCGATGGACAGGGCTTAGCACAGATACGCAGTATTTT
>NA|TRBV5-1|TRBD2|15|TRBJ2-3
CASSFLAGGTDTQYF
TGCGCCAGCAGCTTCCTAGCGGGGGGCACAGATACGCAGTATTTT
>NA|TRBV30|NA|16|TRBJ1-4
CAWSVRGEGFGEKLFF
TGTGCCTGGAGTGTACGGGGGGAAGGGTTTGGTGAAAAACTGTTTTTT
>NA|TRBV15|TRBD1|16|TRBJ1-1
CATSTEQGATRAEAFF
TGTGCCACCAGCACAGAACAGGGGGCGACGAGGGCTGAAGCTTTCTTT
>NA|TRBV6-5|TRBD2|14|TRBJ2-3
CASRGVVRTDTQYF
TGTGCCAGCCGGGGGGTAGTAAGAACAGATACGCAGTATTTT
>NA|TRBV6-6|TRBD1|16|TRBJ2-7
CASSSRQGAISYEQYF
TGTGCCAGCAGTTCGAGACAGGGGGCCATCTCCTACGAGCAGTACTTC
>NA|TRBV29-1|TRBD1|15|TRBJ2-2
CSVELLQGAAGELFF
TGCAGCGTTGAGTTGCTACAGGGGGCGGCCGGGGAGCTGTTTTTT
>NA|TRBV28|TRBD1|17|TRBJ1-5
CASSFRGQVYSNQPQHF
TGTGCCAGCAGCTTCCGCGGACAGGTTTATAGCAATCAGCCCCAGCATTTT
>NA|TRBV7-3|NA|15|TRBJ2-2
CASSLGRPHTGELFF
TGTGCCAGCAGCTTAGGCCGCCCTCACACCGGGGAGCTGTTTTTT
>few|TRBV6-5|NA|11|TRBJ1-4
CASRGGEKLFF
TGTGCCAGCCGGGGAGGGGAAAAACTGTTTTTT
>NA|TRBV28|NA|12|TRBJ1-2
CASSQTEYGHTF
TGTGCCAGCAGTCAGACAGAGTATGGCCACACCTTC
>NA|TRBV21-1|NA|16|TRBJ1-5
CASTNTMDNSNQPQHF
TGTGCCAGCACGAATACGATGGACAATAGCAATCAGCCCCAGCATTTT
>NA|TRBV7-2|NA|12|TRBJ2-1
CASSFLYNEQFF
TGTGCCAGCAGCTTCCTTTACAATGAGCAGTTCTTC
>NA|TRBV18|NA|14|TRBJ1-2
CASSPSRDFASYTF
TGTGCCAGCTCACCCTCCCGGGACTTTGCTTCCTACACCTTC
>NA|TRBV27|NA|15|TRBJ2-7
CASSSLRDRAYEQYF
TGTGCCAGCAGTTCGTTGCGGGACAGAGCCTACGAGCAGTACTTC
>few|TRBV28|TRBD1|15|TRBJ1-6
CASSFLDRDNSPLHF
TGTGCCAGCAGTTTCTTGGACAGGGATAATTCACCCCTCCACTTT
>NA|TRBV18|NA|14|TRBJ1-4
CASSLSATNEKLFF
TGTGCCAGCTCACTGAGCGCAACTAATGAAAAACTGTTTTTT
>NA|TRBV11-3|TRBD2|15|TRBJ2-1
CASSLITGGDNEQFF
TGTGCCAGCAGCTTAATTACGGGAGGAGACAATGAGCAGTTCTTC
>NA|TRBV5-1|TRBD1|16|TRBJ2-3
CASSSGQGFGTDTQYF
TGCGCCAGCAGCTCGGGACAGGGGTTTGGCACAGATACGCAGTATTTT
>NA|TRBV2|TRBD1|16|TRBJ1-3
CASGNPAGTGGNTIYF
TGTGCCAGCGGGAATCCTGCCGGGACAGGGGGAAACACCATATATTTT
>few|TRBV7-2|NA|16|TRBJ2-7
CASSLVHGQYLHEQYF
TGTGCCAGCAGCTTAGTTCATGGGCAGTATCTCCACGAGCAGTACTTC
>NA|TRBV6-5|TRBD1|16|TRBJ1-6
CASSYARDRGNSPLHF
TGTGCCAGCAGTTACGCTAGGGACAGGGGAAATTCACCCCTCCACTTT
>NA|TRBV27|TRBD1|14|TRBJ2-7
CASSGDRGQGEQYF
TGTGCCAGCAGTGGGGACAGGGGGCAAGGCGAGCAGTACTTC
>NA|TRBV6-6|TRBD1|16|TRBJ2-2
CASSYSGQGSTGELFF
TGTGCCAGCAGTTACTCAGGACAGGGGAGCACCGGGGAGCTGTTTTTT
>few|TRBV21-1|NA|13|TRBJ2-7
CASSKEAGYEQYF
TGTGCCAGCAGCAAAGAGGCAGGCTACGAGCAGTACTTC
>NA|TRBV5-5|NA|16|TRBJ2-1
CASSLQLASSYNEQFF
TGTGCCAGCAGCTTGCAGTTGGCCAGCTCCTACAATGAGCAGTTCTTC
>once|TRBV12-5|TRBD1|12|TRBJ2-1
CASGLPGGEQFF
TGTGCTAGTGGGTTACCAGGGGGTGAGCAGTTCTTC
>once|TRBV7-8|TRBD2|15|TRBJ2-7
CASSPRTSGSYEQYF
TGTGCCAGCAGCCCACGGACTAGCGGATCCTACGAGCAGTACTTC
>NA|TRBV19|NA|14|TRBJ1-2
CASNPPAGDYGYTF
TGTGCCAGTAACCCGCCGGCAGGCGACTATGGCTACACCTTC
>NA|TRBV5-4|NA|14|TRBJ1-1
CASSFGGLNTEAFF
TGTGCCAGCAGCTTCGGAGGCTTAAACACTGAAGCTTTCTTT
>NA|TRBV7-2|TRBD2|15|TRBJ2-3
CASSLGGGVTDTQYF
TGTGCCAGCAGCTTAGGGGGGGGAGTCACAGATACGCAGTATTTT
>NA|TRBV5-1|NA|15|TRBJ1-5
CASSLVSGSNQPQHF
TGCGCCAGCAGCTTGGTTTCAGGTAGCAATCAGCCCCAGCATTTT
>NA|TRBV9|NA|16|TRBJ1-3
CASSVGEYNSGNTIYF
TGTGCCAGCAGCGTAGGGGAGTATAACTCTGGAAACACCATATATTTT
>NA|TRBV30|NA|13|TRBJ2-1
CAWSTRPGGTGFF
TGTGCCTGGAGCACAAGGCCAGGCGGGACTGGGTTCTTC
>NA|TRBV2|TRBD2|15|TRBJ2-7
CASSESRLAGREQYF
TGTGCCAGCAGTGAATCTAGGCTAGCGGGACGAGAGCAGTACTTC
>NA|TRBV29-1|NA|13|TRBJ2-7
CSVAVRVSGEQYF
TGCAGCGTTGCGGTCCGGGTATCTGGCGAGCAGTACTTC
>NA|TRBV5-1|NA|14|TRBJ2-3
CASRVATSTDTQYF
TGCGCCAGCAGGGTAGCAACTAGCACAGATACGCAGTATTTT